A selection of T cell receptor beta chains follows, all from one sample in a study of shared clonotypes between healthy human individuals. Profiled with immunoSEQ multiplex PCR; TCRdb holds only in-frame clones, not every one. Here the sample spans roughly 1,800,000 clones, about 95% being singletons. Sequenced input: naive CD8+ T cells sorted from blood. These receptors were taken from a man aged 18 to 29 in good health. The CDR3 runs from the conserved cysteine through the conserved F or W. A D gene is named only where the DNA matches it firmly.

D gene: NA
J gene: TRBJ1-1
V gene: TRBV7-2
CDR3 DNA: TGTGCCAGCCGGAAAGTCGGCACTGAAGCTTTCTTT
CDR3 protein: CASRKVGTEAFF

D gene: NA
J gene: TRBJ2-1
V gene: TRBV5-4
CDR3 DNA: TGTGCCAGCAGCTTGGATCTAGCGTCTAATGAGCAGTTCTTC
CDR3 protein: CASSLDLASNEQFF

D gene: NA
J gene: TRBJ1-1
V gene: TRBV27
CDR3 DNA: TGTGCCAGCAGTTTACAGGGGCCGCTGGGGACTGAAGCTTTCTTT
CDR3 protein: CASSLQGPLGTEAFF

D gene: NA
J gene: TRBJ2-1
V gene: TRBV7-6
CDR3 DNA: TGTGCCAGCAGCTTAGTTCCAGATGCTAACGATGAGCAGTTCTTC
CDR3 protein: CASSLVPDANDEQFF

D gene: NA
J gene: TRBJ2-2
V gene: TRBV6-1
CDR3 DNA: TGTGCCAGCAGTGAAGCCGCTTGGACGATTGAGTGGGAGCTGTTTTTT
CDR3 protein: CASSEAAWTIEWELFF

D gene: TRBD1
J gene: TRBJ1-2
V gene: TRBV19
CDR3 DNA: TGTGCCAGTAGTTTGCAGGGGGCTCCGGATGGCTACACCTTC
CDR3 protein: CASSLQGAPDGYTF

D gene: NA
J gene: TRBJ1-2
V gene: TRBV9
CDR3 DNA: TGTGCCAGCAGCCCTCGTTCAGGGAGCAGCCTTTATGGCTACACCTTC
CDR3 protein: CASSPRSGSSLYGYTF

D gene: NA
J gene: TRBJ2-5
V gene: TRBV7-9
CDR3 DNA: TGTGCCAGCAGCACCACGGGACTTCTGGAGACCCAGTACTTC
CDR3 protein: CASSTTGLLETQYF

D gene: NA
J gene: TRBJ1-2
V gene: TRBV5-1
CDR3 DNA: TGCGCCAGCGGCTTGAGGGGTGGTGATGGCTACACCTTC
CDR3 protein: CASGLRGGDGYTF

D gene: TRBD1
J gene: TRBJ1-6
V gene: TRBV7-9
CDR3 DNA: TGTGCCAGCAGCCCCCCACCTGTGGGGACAGCGTTTAATTCACCCCTCCACTTT
CDR3 protein: CASSPPPVGTAFNSPLHF

D gene: TRBD2
J gene: TRBJ2-1
V gene: TRBV27
CDR3 DNA: TGTGCCAGCAGTTCCCGGGCTAGCGGGGCGAGCTCCTACAATGAGCAGTTCTTC
CDR3 protein: CASSSRASGASSYNEQFF

D gene: NA
J gene: TRBJ1-3
V gene: TRBV5-1
CDR3 DNA: TGCGCCAGCAGCCAAGGACGGTCCTCTGGAAACACCATATATTTT
CDR3 protein: CASSQGRSSGNTIYF

D gene: NA
J gene: TRBJ2-7
V gene: TRBV5-6
CDR3 DNA: TGTGCCAGCAGCTTGAGCGGCTTCTCCTACGAGCAGTACTTC
CDR3 protein: CASSLSGFSYEQYF

D gene: TRBD1
J gene: TRBJ2-2
V gene: TRBV10-3
CDR3 DNA: TGTGCCATCAGTGAGTCCGGACAGGCCACCGGGGAGCTGTTTTTT
CDR3 protein: CAISESGQATGELFF

D gene: NA
J gene: TRBJ2-7
V gene: TRBV5-4
CDR3 DNA: TGTGCCAGCAGCCTCCAGAATATCCGGGACATCTACGAGCAGTACTTC
CDR3 protein: CASSLQNIRDIYEQYF

D gene: NA
J gene: TRBJ2-7
V gene: TRBV27
CDR3 DNA: TGTGCCAGCAGTTTACGACCGACCTACGAGCAGTACTTC
CDR3 protein: CASSLRPTYEQYF